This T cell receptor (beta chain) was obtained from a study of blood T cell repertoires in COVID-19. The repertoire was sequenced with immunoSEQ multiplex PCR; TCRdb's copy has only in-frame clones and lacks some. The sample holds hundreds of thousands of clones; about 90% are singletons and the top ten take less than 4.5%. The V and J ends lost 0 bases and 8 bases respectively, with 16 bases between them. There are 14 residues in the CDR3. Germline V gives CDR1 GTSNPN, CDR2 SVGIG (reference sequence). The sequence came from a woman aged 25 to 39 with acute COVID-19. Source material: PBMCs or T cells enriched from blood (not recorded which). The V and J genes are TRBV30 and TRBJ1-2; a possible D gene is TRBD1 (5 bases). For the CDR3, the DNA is TGTGCCTGGAGTGTACATCAGGGTTCAAACGGCTACACCTTC. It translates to CAWSVHQGSNGYTF.